This TCR beta chain was documented in a study of blood T cell repertoires in COVID-19. In the study overall: The study drew acute and convalescent COVID-19 samples from the United States, Italy and Spain. Sample material is recorded as cDNA or gDNA derived from T cells, B-cell-depleted T cells, or PBMCs.

Methods used by the authors: Scientists estimated how many nucleated cells there were by amplifying reference gene primers. TCRdb's table, derived via immunoSEQ multiplex PCR, lists solely in-frame clones and lacks some. V and J calls and clone size follow that table, whereas D and trimming were derived from the DNA. Among under 90,000 clones, roughly three quarters were seen once, and the ten largest hold roughly 12%. V was clipped by 6 bases and J by 0 bases; unmatched bases: 14. Germline CDR1 and CDR2: LGHDT and YNNKEL (reference sequence). The CDR3 is 20 amino acids. The material sequenced was peripheral blood. The chain links TRBV3-1 (or the pseudogene TRBV3-2) to TRBJ2-1, with 13 bases that match TRBD2. This TCR was recovered from a human donor in a cohort sampled during active COVID-19. The CDR3 loop reads CASSPPPLAGGLSSYNEQFF. The DNA for the CDR3 is TGTGCCAGCAGTCCCCCCCCACTAGCGGGAGGGCTTAGCTCCTACAATGAGCAGTTCTTC.